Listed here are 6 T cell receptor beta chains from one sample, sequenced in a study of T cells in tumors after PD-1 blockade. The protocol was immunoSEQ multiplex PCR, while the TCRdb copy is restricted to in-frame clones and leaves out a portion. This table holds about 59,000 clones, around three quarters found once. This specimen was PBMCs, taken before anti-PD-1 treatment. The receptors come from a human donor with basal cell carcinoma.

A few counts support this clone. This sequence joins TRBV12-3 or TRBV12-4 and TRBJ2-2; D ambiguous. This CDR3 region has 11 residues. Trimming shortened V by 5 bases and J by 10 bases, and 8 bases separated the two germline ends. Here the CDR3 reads CASSPYQELFF. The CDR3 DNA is TGTGCCAGCAGTCCCTACCAGGAGCTGTTTTTT.

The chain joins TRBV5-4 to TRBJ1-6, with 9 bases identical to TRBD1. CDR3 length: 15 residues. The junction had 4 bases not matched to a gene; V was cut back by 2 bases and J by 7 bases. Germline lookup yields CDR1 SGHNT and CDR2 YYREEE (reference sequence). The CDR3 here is CASSLGTGNNSPLHF. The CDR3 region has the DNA TGTGCCAGCAGCTTAGGGACAGGGAACAATTCACCCCTCCACTTT.

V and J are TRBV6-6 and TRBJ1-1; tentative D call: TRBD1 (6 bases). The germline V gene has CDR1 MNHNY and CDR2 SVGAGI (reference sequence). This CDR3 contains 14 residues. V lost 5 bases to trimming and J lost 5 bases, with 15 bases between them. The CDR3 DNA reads TGTGCCAGCAGTACCCAGGGGCGCGGAACTGAAGCTTTCTTT. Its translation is CASSTQGRGTEAFF.

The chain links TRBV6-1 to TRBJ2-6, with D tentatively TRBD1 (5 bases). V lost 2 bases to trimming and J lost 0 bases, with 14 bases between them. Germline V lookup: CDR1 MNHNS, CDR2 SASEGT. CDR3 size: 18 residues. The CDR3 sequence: CASSEMGRASSGANVLTF. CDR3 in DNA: TGTGCCAGCAGTGAAATGGGCAGGGCCTCCTCTGGGGCCAACGTCCTGACTTTC.

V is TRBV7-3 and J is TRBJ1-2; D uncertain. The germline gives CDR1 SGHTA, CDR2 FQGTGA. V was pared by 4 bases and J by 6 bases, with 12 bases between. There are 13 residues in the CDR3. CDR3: CASSSTGLDGYTF. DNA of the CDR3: TGTGCCAGCAGCTCAACGGGGTTGGATGGCTACACCTTC.

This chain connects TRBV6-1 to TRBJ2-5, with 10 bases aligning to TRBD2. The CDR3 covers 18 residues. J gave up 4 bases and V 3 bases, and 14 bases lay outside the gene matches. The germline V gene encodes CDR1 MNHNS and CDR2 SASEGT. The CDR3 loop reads CASSELASGGASRETQYF. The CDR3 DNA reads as TGTGCCAGCAGTGAGCTGGCTAGCGGGGGAGCCTCCCGAGAGACCCAGTACTTC.